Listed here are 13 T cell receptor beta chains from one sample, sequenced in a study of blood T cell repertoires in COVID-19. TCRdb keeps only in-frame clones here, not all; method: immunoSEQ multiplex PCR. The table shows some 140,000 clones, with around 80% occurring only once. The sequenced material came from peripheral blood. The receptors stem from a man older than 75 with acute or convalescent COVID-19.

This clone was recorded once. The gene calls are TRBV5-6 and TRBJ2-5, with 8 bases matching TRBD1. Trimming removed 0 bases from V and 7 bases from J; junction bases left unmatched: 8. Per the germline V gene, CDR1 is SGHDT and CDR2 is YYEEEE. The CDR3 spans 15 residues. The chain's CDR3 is CASSLETGALGTQYF. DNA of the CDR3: TGTGCCAGCAGCTTGGAGACAGGGGCGTTGGGGACCCAGTACTTC.

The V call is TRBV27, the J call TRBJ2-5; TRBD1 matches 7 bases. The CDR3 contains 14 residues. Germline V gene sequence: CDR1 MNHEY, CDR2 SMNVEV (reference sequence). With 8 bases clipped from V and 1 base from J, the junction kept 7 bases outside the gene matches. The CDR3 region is CASRTGPLQETQYF. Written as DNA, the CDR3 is TGTGCCAGCCGGACAGGACCTCTCCAAGAGACCCAGTACTTC.

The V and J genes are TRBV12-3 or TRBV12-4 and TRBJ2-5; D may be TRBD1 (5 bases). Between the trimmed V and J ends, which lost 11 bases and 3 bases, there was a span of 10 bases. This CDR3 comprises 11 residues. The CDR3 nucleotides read TGTGCCTATTTAGGGGAAGAGACCCAGTACTTC. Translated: CAYLGEETQYF.

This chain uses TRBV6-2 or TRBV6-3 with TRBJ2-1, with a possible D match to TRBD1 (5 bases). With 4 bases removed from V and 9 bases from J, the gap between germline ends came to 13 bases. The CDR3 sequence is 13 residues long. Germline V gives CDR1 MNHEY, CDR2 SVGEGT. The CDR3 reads CASSLRLGAEQFF. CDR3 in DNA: TGTGCCAGCAGTTTACGGCTAGGGGCTGAGCAGTTCTTC.

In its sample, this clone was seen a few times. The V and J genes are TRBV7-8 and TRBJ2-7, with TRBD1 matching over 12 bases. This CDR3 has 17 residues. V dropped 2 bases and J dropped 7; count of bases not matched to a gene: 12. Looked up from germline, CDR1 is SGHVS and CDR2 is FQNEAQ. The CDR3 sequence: CASSLMGQGAINSEQYF. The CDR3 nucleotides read TGTGCCAGCAGCTTAATGGGACAGGGGGCCATCAACTCTGAGCAGTACTTC.

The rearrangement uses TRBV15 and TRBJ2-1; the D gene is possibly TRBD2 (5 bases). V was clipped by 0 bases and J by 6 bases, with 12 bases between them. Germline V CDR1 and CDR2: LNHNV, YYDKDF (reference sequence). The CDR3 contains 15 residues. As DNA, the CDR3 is TGTGCCACCAGCAGAGATCTGGGTGGAGGCAATGAGCAGTTCTTC. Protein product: CATSRDLGGGNEQFF.

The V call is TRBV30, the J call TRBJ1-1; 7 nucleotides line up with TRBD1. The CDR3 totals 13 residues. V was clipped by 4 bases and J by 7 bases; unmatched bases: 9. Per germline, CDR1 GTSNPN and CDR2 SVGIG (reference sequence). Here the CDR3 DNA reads TGTGCCTGGAACCGGGACAGCAGGAATGAAGCTTTCTTT. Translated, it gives CAWNRDSRNEAFF.

CDR3 in amino acids: CASRRKETGGTEAFF. DNA for the CDR3: TGTGCCAGCAGGAGGAAGGAGACAGGGGGCACTGAAGCTTTCTTT. V is TRBV2 and J is TRBJ1-1; TRBD1 aligns across 9 bases. This CDR3 is built from 15 residues. Germline loops: CDR1 SNHLY, CDR2 FYNNEI. With V trimmed by 6 bases and J by 4 bases, 9 bases remained unmatched. Full variable domain (missing parts from reference TRBV2 and TRBJ1-1): EPEVTQTPSHQVTQMGQEVILRCVPISNHLYFYWYRQILGQKVEFLVSFYNNEISEKSEIFDDQFSVERPDGSNFTLKIRSTKLEDSAMYFCASRRKETGGTEAFFGQGTRLTVV.

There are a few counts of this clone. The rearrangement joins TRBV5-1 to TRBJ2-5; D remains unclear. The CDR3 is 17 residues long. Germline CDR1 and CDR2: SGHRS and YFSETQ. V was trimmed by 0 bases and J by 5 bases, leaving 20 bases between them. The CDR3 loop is CASSLGVFGSIWETQYF. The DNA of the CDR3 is TGCGCCAGCAGCTTGGGGGTTTTCGGGTCCATATGGGAGACCCAGTACTTC.

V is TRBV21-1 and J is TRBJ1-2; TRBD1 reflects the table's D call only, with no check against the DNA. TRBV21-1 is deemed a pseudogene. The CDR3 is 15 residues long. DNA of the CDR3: TGTGCCAGCACGGGGGACAGAACCAGGGACTATGGCTACACCTTC. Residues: CASTGDRTRDYGYTF.

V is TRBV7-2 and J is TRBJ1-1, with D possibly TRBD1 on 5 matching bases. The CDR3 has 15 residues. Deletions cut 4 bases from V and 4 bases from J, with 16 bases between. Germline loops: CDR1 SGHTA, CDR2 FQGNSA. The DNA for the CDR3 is TGTGCCAGCAGCTCATTTGGTCGCGGGGGCACTGAAGCTTTCTTT. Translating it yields CASSSFGRGGTEAFF.

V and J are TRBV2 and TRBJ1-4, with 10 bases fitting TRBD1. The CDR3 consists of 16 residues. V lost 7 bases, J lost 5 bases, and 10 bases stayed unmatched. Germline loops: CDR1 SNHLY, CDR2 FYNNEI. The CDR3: CASIPARGQGNEKLFF. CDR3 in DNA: TGTGCCAGCATTCCAGCTAGGGGACAGGGGAATGAAAAACTGTTTTTT.

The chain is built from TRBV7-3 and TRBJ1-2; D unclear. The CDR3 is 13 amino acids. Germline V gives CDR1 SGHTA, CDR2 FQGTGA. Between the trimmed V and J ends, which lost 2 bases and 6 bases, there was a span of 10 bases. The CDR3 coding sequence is TGTGCCAGCAGCTTAGAGGACTGGGATGGCTACACCTTC. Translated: CASSLEDWDGYTF. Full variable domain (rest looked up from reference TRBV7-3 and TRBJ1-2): GAGVSQTPSNKVTEKGKYVELRCDPISGHTALYWYRQSLGQGPEFLIYFQGTGAADDSGLPNDRFFAVRPEGSVSTLKIQRTERGDSAVYLCASSLEDWDGYTFGSGTRLTVV.